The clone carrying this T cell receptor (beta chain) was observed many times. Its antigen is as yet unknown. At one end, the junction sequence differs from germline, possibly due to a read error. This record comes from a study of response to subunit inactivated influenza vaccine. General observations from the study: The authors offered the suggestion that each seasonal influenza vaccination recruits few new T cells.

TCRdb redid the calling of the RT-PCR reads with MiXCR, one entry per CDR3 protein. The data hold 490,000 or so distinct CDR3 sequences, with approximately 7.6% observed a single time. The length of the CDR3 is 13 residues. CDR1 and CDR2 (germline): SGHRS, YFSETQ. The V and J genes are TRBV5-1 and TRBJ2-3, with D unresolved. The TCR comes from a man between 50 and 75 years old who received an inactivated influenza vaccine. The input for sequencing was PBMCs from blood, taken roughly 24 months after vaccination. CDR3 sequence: CASSLRSTDTQYF. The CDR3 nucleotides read TGTGCCAGCAGTTTGCGGAGCACAGATACGCAGTATTTT.